The 10 T cell receptor beta chains below were found in one sample sequenced in a study of cytomegalovirus exposure and HLA in healthy donors. The PCR used 60 Vbeta and 13 Jbeta primers. Assay used: immunoSEQ multiplex PCR; TCRdb lists only in-frame clones, some missing. The data hold roughly 160,000 clones, with 70% to 85% observed a single time. The sample was PBMCs. These TCRs come from a man aged 50 to 59 in good health and CMV-seropositive.

CDR3 sequence reads: CASTMTGSDTEAFF. CDR3 in DNA: TGTGCCAGCACCATGACAGGGTCGGACACTGAAGCTTTCTTT. The chain uses TRBV6-1 and TRBJ1-1; 7 bases are shared with TRBD1. Germline V CDR1 and CDR2: MNHNS, SASEGT. After removal of 7 bases from V and 3 bases from J, the junction contained 8 bases not matched to a gene. This CDR3 spans 14 amino acids.

The chain employs TRBV5-1 and TRBJ1-6; TRBD1 might be the D (6 bases). Germline V gene data show CDR1 as SGHRS and CDR2 as YFSETQ. The CDR3 is 16 amino acids. V was clipped by 2 bases and J by 0 bases, with 9 bases between them. The CDR3 loop is CASSLQGSSYNSPLHF. Written as DNA, the CDR3 is TGCGCCAGCAGCTTACAGGGCAGCTCCTATAATTCACCCCTCCACTTT.

In its sample, this clone was seen once. This chain links TRBV2 with TRBJ1-5; D gene ambiguous. Trimming left V 8 bases short and J 1 base short, with 9 bases between. The CDR3 has 13 amino acids. CDR1 is SNHLY and CDR2 is FYNNEI in the germline V gene. DNA of the CDR3: TGTGCCAGCGCCACAACAAGCAATCAGCCCCAGCATTTT. Translating it yields CASATTSNQPQHF. Full variable domain (remainder filled in from reference TRBV2 and TRBJ1-5): EPEVTQTPSHQVTQMGQEVILRCVPISNHLYFYWYRQILGQKVEFLVSFYNNEISEKSEIFDDQFSVERPDGSNFTLKIRSTKLEDSAMYFCASATTSNQPQHFGDGTRLSIL.

V is TRBV21-1 and J is TRBJ1-2; the table's TRBD1 call for D was not verified on the DNA. TRBV21-1 is termed a pseudogene. The CDR3 contains 18 residues. DNA for the CDR3: TGTGCCAGCAGCAAAAAGTGGGGGTCGACAGGGGGTAACTATGGCTACACCTTC. It codes for CASSKKWGSTGGNYGYTF.

This clone appeared a few times. The rearrangement uses TRBV11-2 and TRBJ2-7; TRBD2 matches 7 bases. This CDR3 has 14 residues. V dropped 1 base and J dropped 2; count of bases not matched to a gene: 2. The germline V gene has CDR1 SGHAT and CDR2 FQNNGV. The CDR3 nucleotides read TGTGCCAGCAGCTTAGGAGCGGGGACCTACGAGCAGTACTTC. This encodes CASSLGAGTYEQYF.

This clone appeared a few times. The chain uses TRBV27 and TRBJ2-3, with 9 positions matching TRBD1. Germline CDR1 MNHEY, CDR2 SMNVEV (reference sequence). There are 15 residues in the CDR3. V shed 5 bases and J 1 base; nucleotides not matched to a gene: 4. CDR3 loop: CASSVTGGRTDTQYF. The CDR3 nucleotides read TGTGCCAGCAGTGTCACAGGGGGCCGCACAGATACGCAGTATTTT.

The gene calls are TRBV5-1 and TRBJ1-1; D not certain. This CDR3 contains 14 residues. Germline V gives CDR1 SGHRS, CDR2 YFSETQ. With 5 bases removed from V and 1 base from J, the gap between germline ends came to 12 bases. CDR3 amino acids: CASSPATANTEAFF. The CDR3 DNA reads as TGCGCCAGCAGTCCCGCGACTGCGAACACTGAAGCTTTCTTT.

This rearrangement joins TRBV15 to TRBJ2-7; the D gene is possibly TRBD1 (6 bases). Germline loops: CDR1 LNHNV, CDR2 YYDKDF (reference sequence). Trimming removed 0 bases from V and 1 base from J, with 7 bases in between. The CDR3 runs to 14 residues. As DNA, the CDR3 is TGTGCCACCAGCAGAGAACAGGGTTCCTACGAGCAGTACTTC. This sequence encodes CATSREQGSYEQYF.

This rearrangement joins TRBV4-1 to TRBJ2-4; 7 bases are shared with TRBD1. Germline trimming cut 2 bases from V and 4 bases from J; bases unmatched to any gene: 5. The CDR3 is 15 residues long. CDR1 is MGHRA and CDR2 is YSYEKL in the germline V gene. The CDR3 spells CASSQPTQGKNIQYF. For the CDR3, the DNA is TGCGCCAGCAGCCAACCCACACAGGGGAAAAACATTCAGTACTTC.

This clone was seen a few times. The rearrangement uses TRBV7-8 and TRBJ2-7, with 7 bases aligning to TRBD1. Germline V gene lookup returns CDR1 SGHVS and CDR2 FQNEAQ. The V and J ends lost 1 base and 2 bases, in that order; junction bases with no gene match: 11. The CDR3 has 17 residues. Here the CDR3 reads CASSLGVGTDIPYEQYF. The CDR3 DNA reads as TGTGCCAGCAGCTTAGGTGTCGGGACAGATATTCCCTACGAGCAGTACTTC.